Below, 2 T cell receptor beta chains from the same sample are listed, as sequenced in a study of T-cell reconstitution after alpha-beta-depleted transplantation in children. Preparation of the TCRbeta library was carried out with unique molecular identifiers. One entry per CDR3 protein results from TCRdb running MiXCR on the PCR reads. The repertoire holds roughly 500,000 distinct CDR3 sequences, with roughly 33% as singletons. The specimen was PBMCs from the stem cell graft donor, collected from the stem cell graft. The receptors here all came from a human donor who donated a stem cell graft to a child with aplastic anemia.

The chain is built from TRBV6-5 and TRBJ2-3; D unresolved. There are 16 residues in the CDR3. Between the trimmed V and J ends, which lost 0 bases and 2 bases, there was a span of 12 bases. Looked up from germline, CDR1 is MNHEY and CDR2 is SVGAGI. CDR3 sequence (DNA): TGTGCCAGCAGTTACTCAAGACTCGATCACACAGATACGCAGTATTTT. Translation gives CASSYSRLDHTDTQYF.

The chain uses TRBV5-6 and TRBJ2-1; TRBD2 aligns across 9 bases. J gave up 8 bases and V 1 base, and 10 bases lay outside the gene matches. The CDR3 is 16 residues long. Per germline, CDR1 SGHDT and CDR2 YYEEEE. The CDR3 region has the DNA TGTGCCAGCAGCTTGAGACTAGCGGTTAGGCGGGATGAGCAGTTCTTC. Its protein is CASSLRLAVRRDEQFF. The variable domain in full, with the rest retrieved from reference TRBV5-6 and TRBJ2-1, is DAGVTQSPTHLIKTRGQQVTLRCSPKSGHDTVSWYQQALGQGPQFIFQYYEEEERQRGNFPDRFSGHQFPNYSSELNVNALLLGDSALYLCASSLRLAVRRDEQFFGPGTRLTVL.